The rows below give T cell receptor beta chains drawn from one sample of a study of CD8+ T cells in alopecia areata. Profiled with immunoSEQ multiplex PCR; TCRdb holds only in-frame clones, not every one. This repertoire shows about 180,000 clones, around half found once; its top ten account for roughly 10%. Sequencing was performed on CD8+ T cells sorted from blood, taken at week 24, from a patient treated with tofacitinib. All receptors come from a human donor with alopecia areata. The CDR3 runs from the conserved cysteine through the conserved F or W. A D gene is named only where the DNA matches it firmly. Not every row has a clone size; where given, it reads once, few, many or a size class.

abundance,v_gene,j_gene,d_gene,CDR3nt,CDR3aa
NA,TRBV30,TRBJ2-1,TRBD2,TGTGCCTGGAGTGGTGGGGGGGTCGAGCAGTTCTTC,CAWSGGGVEQFF
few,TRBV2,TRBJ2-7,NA,TGTGCCAGCTTAAGCCAAGGACAGCCCTCCTACGAGCAGTACTTC,CASLSQGQPSYEQYF
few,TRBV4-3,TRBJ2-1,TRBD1,TGCGCCAGCAGCCAAGATGGGCAGGGGGAAGGATACAATGAGCAGTTCTTC,CASSQDGQGEGYNEQFF
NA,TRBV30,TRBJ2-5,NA,TGTGCCTGGACCCCCGAGGGGGGCCCGCGGACCCAGTACTTC,CAWTPEGGPRTQYF
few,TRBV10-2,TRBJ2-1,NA,TGCGCCAGCAGCCACGGACTTGAGCAGTTCTTC,CASSHGLEQFF
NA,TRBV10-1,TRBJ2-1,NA,TGCGCCAGCAGTGAGACTGGAAGCTCCTACAATGAGCAGTTCTTC,CASSETGSSYNEQFF
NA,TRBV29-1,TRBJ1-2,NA,TGCAGCGTGCAAGACAGGTCTAACTATGGCTACACCTTC,CSVQDRSNYGYTF
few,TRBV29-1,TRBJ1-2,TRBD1,TGCAGCGCGGGAGGGACAGATACTAACTATGGCTACACCTTC,CSAGGTDTNYGYTF
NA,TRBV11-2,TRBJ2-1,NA,TGTGCCAGCAGCTTAGGGGGTTACTCCTACAATGAGCAGTTCTTC,CASSLGGYSYNEQFF
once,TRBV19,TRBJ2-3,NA,TGTGCCAGTAGTCCTCATTTGGCAGATACGCAGTATTTT,CASSPHLADTQYF
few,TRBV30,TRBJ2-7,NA,TGTGCCTGGACGAAGCCGTCCTACGAGCAGTACTTC,CAWTKPSYEQYF
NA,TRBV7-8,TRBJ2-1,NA,TGTGCCAGCAGCCCAAGGGGTGGGGGCCGGTACAATGAGCAGTTCTTC,CASSPRGGGRYNEQFF
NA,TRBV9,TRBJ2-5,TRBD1,TGTGCCAGCAGGGGACAGGGACAAGAGACCCAGTACTTC,CASRGQGQETQYF
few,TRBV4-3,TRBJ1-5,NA,TGCGCCAGCAGCGACCCTAGCAATCAGCCCCAGCATTTT,CASSDPSNQPQHF
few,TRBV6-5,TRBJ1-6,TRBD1,TGTGCCAGCAGAGGAGGGACAGGCCTTAATTCACCCCTCCACTTT,CASRGGTGLNSPLHF
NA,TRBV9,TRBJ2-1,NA,TGTGCCAGCAGCGTGTCCAATGAGCAGTTCTTC,CASSVSNEQFF
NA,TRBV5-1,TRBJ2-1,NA,TGCGCCAGCAGCTTGACCCCCCCAGGGGGGTACAATGAGCAGTTCTTC,CASSLTPPGGYNEQFF
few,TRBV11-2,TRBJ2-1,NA,TGTGCCAGCAGCTTGGGGGCGGAGCAGTTCTTC,CASSLGAEQFF
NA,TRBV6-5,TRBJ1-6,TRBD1,TGTGCCAGCAGTACTGGGACAGTTAATAATTCACCCCTCCACTTT,CASSTGTVNNSPLHF
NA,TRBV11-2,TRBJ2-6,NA,TGTGCCAGCAGCTTACGCAACGAAAGACAGATAACTGGGGCCAACGTCCTGACTTTC,CASSLRNERQITGANVLTF
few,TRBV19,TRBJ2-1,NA,TGTGCCAGTAGTTCGGACTTACTGGACAATGAGCAGTTCTTC,CASSSDLLDNEQFF
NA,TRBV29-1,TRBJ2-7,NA,TGCAGCGTTGAAGAAAGGGGGACCGTTGACGAGCAGTACTTC,CSVEERGTVDEQYF
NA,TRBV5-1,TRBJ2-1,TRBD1,TGCGCCAGCAGCCAGGGGACAGAAGGGCACGATGAGCAGTTCTTC,CASSQGTEGHDEQFF
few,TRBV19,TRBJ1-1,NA,TGTGCCAGTAGTATTGAGCGGCAGTCCGCTGAAGCTTTCTTT,CASSIERQSAEAFF
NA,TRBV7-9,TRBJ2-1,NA,TGTGCCAGCAGCTTAGGGACCCGCAATGAGCAGTTCTTC,CASSLGTRNEQFF
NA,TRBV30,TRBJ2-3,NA,TGTGCCTGGAGTGACAGGGCAGATACGCAGTATTTT,CAWSDRADTQYF
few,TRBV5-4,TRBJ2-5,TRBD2,TGTGCCAGCAGCTTGAGCGGGGGCAGAAAGACCCAGTACTTC,CASSLSGGRKTQYF
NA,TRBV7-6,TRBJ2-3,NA,TGTGCCAGCAGCCCCAGCAGGGGCACAGATACGCAGTATTTT,CASSPSRGTDTQYF
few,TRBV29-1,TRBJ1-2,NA,TGCAGCGTTGACAGACGGACCTATGGCTACACCTTC,CSVDRRTYGYTF
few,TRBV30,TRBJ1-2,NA,TGTGCCTGGAGTCCCAACGGGGATGGCTACACCTTC,CAWSPNGDGYTF
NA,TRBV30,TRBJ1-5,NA,TGTGCCTGGAGTGTCGGGGTAAGCAATCAGCCCCAGCATTTT,CAWSVGVSNQPQHF
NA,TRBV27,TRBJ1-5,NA,TGTGCCAGCAGTCTGTCCAGCTATAGCAATCAGCCCCAGCATTTT,CASSLSSYSNQPQHF
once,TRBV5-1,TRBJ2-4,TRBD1,TGCGCCAGCAGCTTTAATTGGGACAGGGGAAACATTCAGTACTTC,CASSFNWDRGNIQYF